The clone carrying this T cell receptor beta chain was recorded many times. Clones were sequenced by immunoSEQ multiplex PCR, and TCRdb holds only the in-frame ones, with some missing. The table has around 220,000 clones, 85% to 95% seen once. This sample is part of a study of blood T cell repertoires in COVID-19. Study summary: Sites across the United States, Italy and Spain contributed samples from acute and convalescent COVID-19.

Participants came from fewer than 25 US areas, aged roughly 18 to 89 years. Assignments of participants to cohorts depended upon their own reported clinical history. Donors of Cohort 3 who recovered were those that had two negative PCRs, clearance, or symptom resolution. Trimming left V 0 bases short and J 3 bases short, with 16 bases between. CDR1 and CDR2 (germline): SGHRS, YFSETQ. CDR3 length: 16 residues. The receptor was derived from a young woman who had recovered from COVID-19. Sequences were obtained from PBMCs or T cells enriched from blood (not recorded which). V usage is TRBV5-1 and J usage is TRBJ2-7; D perhaps matches TRBD2 (6 bases). The CDR3 coding sequence is TGCGCCAGCAGCTTGGGGTTTGGGGGGAGTAGCTACGAGCAGTACTTC. This codes for CASSLGFGGSSYEQYF. Complete variable domain (other parts from reference TRBV5-1 and TRBJ2-7): KAGVTQTPRYLIKTRGQQVTLSCSPISGHRSVSWYQQTPGQGLQFLFEYFSETQRNKGNFPGRFSGRQFSNSRSEMNVSTLELGDSALYLCASSLGFGGSSYEQYFGPGTRLTVT.